This TCR beta chain was profiled in a study of cytomegalovirus exposure and HLA in healthy donors. Study-level information: There were 350 to 450 genotyped donors. Of these, 75% to 90% fell in the genetic ancestry cluster associated with self-reported Caucasian donors. Whole-study findings and limits: DRB1 showed the most TCR associations and HLA-C the fewest in a later analysis, as rates varied by HLA locus.

This clone was detected only a few times. The antigen is unknown. These donors, healthy bone marrow donors, were studied. CDR1 is MNHNS and CDR2 is SASEGT in the germline V gene. After removal of 6 bases from V and 2 bases from J, the junction contained 4 bases not matched to a gene. The CDR3 is 15 amino acids. In the PCR, 60 Vbeta and 13 Jbeta primers were used. Using immunoSEQ multiplex PCR, the repertoire was profiled, and TCRdb retains in-frame clones only, with some absent. The data show roughly 59,000 clones, with 60% to 80% seen just once and around 17% held by the top ten. This sequence was found in a man aged 35-49 years in good health and CMV-seropositive. The chain carries TRBV6-1 and TRBJ2-1; 10 nucleotides agree with TRBD1. The source material was PBMCs. CDR3 region: CASRVGQGAYNEQFF. In DNA form, the CDR3 reads TGTGCCAGCAGGGTCGGACAGGGGGCCTACAATGAGCAGTTCTTC.